This T cell receptor beta chain emerged from a study of vaccination effects on CD4 cells after COVID-19. Study background: Under the ViraFEST assay, PBMC were stimulated with viral peptide pools so that antigen-specific CD4+ T cells expanded. Sequencing was performed afterwards.

Investigators separated out CD4+ T cells once less than 11 days of culture had passed. Half-medium changes using IL-2 medium occurred on days 3 and 7. Study-level results: Clonal contraction was marked in infection- and vaccine-induced clones late after vaccination. Healthy vaccine recipients' vaccine-induced clones were almost all SARS-CoV-2 mono-reactive.

The CDR3 is 15 residues long. CDR1 is SGHTA, CDR2 FQGNSA, per germline. Trimming removed 5 bases from V and 0 bases from J, with 12 bases in between. A word on this clone: Its specificity is unknown.

Sequencing used immunoSEQ multiplex PCR; TCRdb keeps in-frame clones, though not all of them. The sample lists around 70,000 clones; more than 70% were seen once. The chain couples TRBV7-2 to TRBJ2-3, with D maybe TRBD2 (5 bases). The origin of this receptor is a human donor who received a COVID-19 vaccine. Sequenced here: CD4+ T cells from PBMCs cultured without peptide, sampled before COVID-19 vaccination. This chain's CDR3 is CASSRDGVSTDTQYF. DNA of the CDR3: TGTGCCAGCAGCCGTGACGGGGTTAGCACAGATACGCAGTATTTT.